This T cell receptor (beta chain) was sequenced during a study of cytomegalovirus exposure and HLA in healthy donors. Study background: The 550 to 800 first-cohort repertoires and the 100 to 150 validation repertoires shared the same platform, a later analysis reported.

The V gene lost 2 bases and the J gene lost 4 bases, with 10 bases spanning the gap. This CDR3 is 13 amino acids long. The V gene's germline CDR1 is SQVTM and CDR2 ANQGSEA. This clone was detected many times. The donors were in the roughly 130-subject validation cohort, distinct from the roughly 700-subject first cohort. Clones were sequenced by immunoSEQ multiplex PCR, and TCRdb holds only the in-frame ones, with some missing. The sample has 190,000 or so clones, about 80% seen once. This receptor was identified in a woman aged 18-30 years in good health and CMV-seropositive. J is TRBJ2-3 and V is TRBV29-1; TRBD2 might be the D (6 bases). Sequences were obtained from PBMCs. CDR3 residues: CSVETTGADTQYF. The CDR3 region has the DNA TGCAGCGTTGAAACCACGGGGGCAGATACGCAGTATTTT.